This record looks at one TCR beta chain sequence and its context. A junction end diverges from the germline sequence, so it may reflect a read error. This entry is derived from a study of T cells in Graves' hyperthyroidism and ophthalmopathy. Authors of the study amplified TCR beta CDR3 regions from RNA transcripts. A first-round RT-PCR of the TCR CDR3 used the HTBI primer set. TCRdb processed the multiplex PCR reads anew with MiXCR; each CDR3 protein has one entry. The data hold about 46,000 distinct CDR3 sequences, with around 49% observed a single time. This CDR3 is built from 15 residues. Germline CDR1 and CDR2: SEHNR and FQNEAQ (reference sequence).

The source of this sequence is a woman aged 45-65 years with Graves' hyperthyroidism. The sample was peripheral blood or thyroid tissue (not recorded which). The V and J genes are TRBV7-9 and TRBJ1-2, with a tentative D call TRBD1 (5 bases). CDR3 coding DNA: TGTGTCAGCAGACCGGTGGGCAGGGTGACCTATGGCTACACCTTC. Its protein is CVSRPVGRVTYGYTF.